Listed below are T cell receptor beta chains from one sample, sequenced in a study of blood T cells in healthy people across ages. One entry per CDR3 protein results from TCRdb running MiXCR on the 5' RACE reads. Among some 850,000 distinct CDR3 sequences listed, roughly 24% were seen once. These data were also filed under a second study, of T cells of mothers and their children.

Sequenced: blood. All receptors derive from a boy between 5 and 17 years old in good health. Each CDR3 is given without its conserved first and last residue.

TRBJ2-2,TRBV28,ASSSGSLNTGELF
TRBJ2-7,TRBV2,ASIRAGSSYEQY
TRBJ2-3,TRBV12-3/TRBV12-4,ASSLSGTSGKITDTQY
TRBJ2-7,TRBV20-1,SAREGGRSSYEQY
TRBJ2-1,TRBV3-1,ASSQDIGHTNEQF
TRBJ2-5,TRBV10-2,ASSELERGVNQETQY
TRBJ1-1,TRBV12-5,ASGRHGTGMGTEAF
TRBJ1-2,TRBV4-2,ASSPPGREHGYT
TRBJ2-5,TRBV12-3/TRBV12-4,ASTGSMTQETQY
TRBJ2-5,TRBV4-2,ASSQDELGQETQY
TRBJ1-4,TRBV9,ASSGFGTGIEKLF
TRBJ1-5,TRBV28,ASSLSQGPYSNQPQH
TRBJ1-4,TRBV20-1,SATRDRVGEKLF
TRBJ2-7,TRBV19,ASSQGHAAYEQY
TRBJ2-3,TRBV10-1,ASSGQRGGATDTQY
TRBJ2-5,TRBV7-2,ASSLRAPWGGGQETQY
TRBJ1-1,TRBV5-1,ASSAYRQGMNTEAF
TRBJ2-5,TRBV20-1,SARHRGSPGETQY
TRBJ1-2,TRBV2,ASRQGASYGYT
NA,TRBV5-6,ASSAGYEQF
TRBJ2-7,TRBV28,ASSPGQGPNEQY